The following is a TCR beta chain sequence with its context. The data belong to a study of shared clonotypes between healthy human individuals. Sequencing used immunoSEQ multiplex PCR; TCRdb keeps in-frame clones, though not all of them. The sample contains some 2 million clones, around 95% of which appear only once. CDR1 MNHNS and CDR2 SASEGT come from the germline V gene. V shed 1 base and J 7 bases; nucleotides not matched to a gene: 8. This CDR3 spans 16 amino acids. What was sequenced was naive CD4+ T cells sorted from blood. Specified subset: CD45RA+ positively selected. This TCR was sampled from a man aged 18 to 30 in good health. The chain links TRBV6-1 to TRBJ2-1, with 9 nucleotides matching TRBD1. The CDR3 is CASSEDVDRGWNEQFF. The CDR3 coding sequence is TGTGCCAGCAGTGAAGATGTGGACAGGGGATGGAATGAGCAGTTCTTC.